The 22 T cell receptor beta chains reported below all come from one sample, sequenced in a study of T-cell memory formation after mild COVID-19. MiXCR was run by TCRdb on the 5' RACE reads, yielding one entry per CDR3 protein. This table has 90,000 to 120,000 distinct CDR3 sequences, roughly 11% appearing once. The sequencing input was PBMCs or a T cell subset sorted from them (not recorded which). All receptors derive from a man in his late teens or twenties who had mild COVID-19 (a few samples of this study predate the infection). Cell type and time point are not known.

This clonotype was observed a handful of times. The CDR3 DNA follows: TGTGCCAGCAGTCCTGGGGGACAGCGGCTTAACACTGAAGCTTTCTTT. Its translation is CASSPGGQRLNTEAFF. J is TRBJ1-1 and V is TRBV12-3 or TRBV12-4, with TRBD1 identical over 7 bases. V shed 5 bases, J shed 2 bases, and the junction held 11 bases outside the gene matches. The CDR3 runs 16 residues.

The V and J genes are TRBV15 and TRBJ1-2; D uncertain. This CDR3 has 14 amino acids. The germline V and J ends were trimmed by 1 base and 8 bases, with 14 bases remaining between them. From germline, CDR1 is LNHNV and CDR2 YYDKDF (reference sequence). CDR3 sequence reads: CATSRASFGGGYTF. The CDR3 nucleotides read TGTGCCACCAGCAGAGCTTCGTTTGGTGGGGGCTACACCTTC. The entire variable domain, with the rest obtained from reference TRBV15 and TRBJ1-2, is as follows: DAMVIQNPRYQVTQFGKPVTLSCSQTLNHNVMYWYQQKSSQAPKLLFHYYDKDFNNEADTPDNFQSRRPNTSFCFLDIRSPGLGDTAMYLCATSRASFGGGYTFGSGTRLTVV.

The table lists this clonotype with a few counts. CDR3 sequence: CASATLGSNQPQHF. The CDR3 DNA reads TGTGCCAGCGCAACCCTGGGGAGCAATCAGCCCCAGCATTTT. V and J are TRBV4-2 and TRBJ1-5; D unresolved. The ends were cut back, 8 bases at V and 1 base at J, with 12 bases in the middle. The CDR3 has 14 residues. The germline V gene encodes CDR1 LGHNA and CDR2 YNFKEQ.

This clonotype was counted at least ten times. The genes are TRBV10-1 and TRBJ2-7, with 11 nucleotides matching TRBD1. V lost 0 bases to trimming and J lost 5 bases; unmatched junction nucleotides: 0. CDR1 and CDR2 from the germline V gene are WNHNN and SYGVQD (reference sequence). The length of the CDR3 is 14 residues. Here the CDR3 reads CASSESGQGDEQYF. DNA for the CDR3: TGCGCCAGCAGTGAGTCGGGACAGGGGGACGAGCAGTACTTC.

The J gene is TRBJ2-7, the V gene TRBV27; TRBD1 aligns across 8 bases. With V trimmed by 6 bases and J by 0 bases, 4 bases remained unmatched. The CDR3 covers 14 residues. Per the germline V gene, CDR1 is MNHEY and CDR2 is SMNVEV (reference sequence). As DNA, the CDR3 is TGTGCCAGCAGCCCAGGGGGCATCTCCTACGAGCAGTACTTC. Protein product: CASSPGGISYEQYF.

This sequence joins TRBV15 and TRBJ2-7; D possibly uses TRBD1 or TRBD2 (5 bases each). The CDR3 is made up of 14 amino acids. Trimming left V 3 bases short and J 4 bases short, with 13 bases between. Germline V gene sequence: CDR1 LNHNV, CDR2 YYDKDF (reference sequence). CDR3 coding DNA: TGTGCCACCAGCAGCGAGGGGACGGGATACGAGCAGTACTTC. Translated: CATSSEGTGYEQYF.

V usage is TRBV19 and J usage is TRBJ2-7; D might be TRBD2 (6 bases). The V gene's germline CDR1 is LNHDA and CDR2 SQIVND (reference sequence). CDR3 length equals 15 residues. V lost 2 bases to trimming and J lost 4 bases, with 15 bases between them. The CDR3 nucleotides are TGTGCCAGTAGTATACGGGGACTGAATCGTTACGAGCAGTACTTC. This translates into CASSIRGLNRYEQYF.

Only a few counts were recorded for this clonotype. The rearrangement links TRBV25-1 to TRBJ2-3; D is unclear. With 4 bases removed from V and 4 bases from J, the gap between germline ends came to 15 bases. Germline values: CDR1 MGHDK, CDR2 SYGVNS. This CDR3 contains 15 residues. CDR3 bases: TGTGCCAGCAGTGCGACACGAGGTCCCTCAGATACGCAGTATTTT. It translates to CASSATRGPSDTQYF.

The rearrangement links TRBV6-6 to TRBJ2-7; 9 nucleotides align to TRBD2. Germline trimming cut 4 bases from V and 0 bases from J; bases unmatched to any gene: 4. This CDR3 contains 15 residues. The V gene's germline CDR1 is MNHNY and CDR2 SVGAGI (reference sequence). For the CDR3, the DNA is TGTGCCAGCAGTTCGCGGGGGGGTAGCTCCTACGAGCAGTACGTC. Its protein product is CASSSRGGSSYEQYV.

In this sample, this clonotype turned up a few times. This sequence joins TRBV6-2 or TRBV6-3 and TRBJ1-2, with a weak D call TRBD1 (6 bases). The V and J ends lost 0 bases and 3 bases respectively, with 11 bases between them. CDR1 is MNHEY and CDR2 is SVGEGT in the germline V gene. This CDR3 comprises 15 residues. CDR3 sequence reads: CASSYSTGGDYGYTF. DNA of the CDR3: TGTGCCAGCAGTTACTCAACCGGGGGCGACTATGGCTACACCTTC.

V and J are TRBV29-1 and TRBJ2-5; D not certain. The CDR3 is 15 amino acids. The V end lost 1 base, the J end lost 4 bases, and 16 bases lay between the germline ends. Germline-derived CDR1 and CDR2 are SQVTM and ANQGSEA. The CDR3: CSVEVGRATPETQYF. CDR3 nucleotides: TGCAGCGTTGAAGTGGGCCGGGCAACCCCAGAGACCCAGTACTTC. The full variable domain, in which reference TRBV29-1 and TRBJ2-5 provide the parts outside the CDR3, is SAVISQKPSRDICQRGTSLTIQCQVDSQVTMMFWYRQQPGQSLTLIATANQGSEATYESGFVIDKFPISRPNLTFSTLTVSNMSPEDSSIYLCSVEVGRATPETQYFGPGTRLLVL.

The chain is built from TRBV6-6 and TRBJ1-1; the match to TRBD1 covers 11 bases. Germline trimming cut 6 bases from V and 3 bases from J; bases unmatched to any gene: 9. The germline CDR1 and CDR2 sequences are MNHNY and SVGAGI (reference sequence). The CDR3 loop spans 16 amino acids. The CDR3 DNA sequence: TGTGCCAGCAGCCACCGGACAGGGGGCGAGCACACTGAAGCTTTCTTT. Translating gives CASSHRTGGEHTEAFF.

Only a few counts were recorded for this clonotype. The V and J genes are TRBV7-8 and TRBJ2-7; 7 bases agree with TRBD2. From germline, CDR1 is SGHVS and CDR2 FQNEAQ. The trim removed 5 bases at V and 5 bases at J, leaving 9 bases unmatched. The CDR3 extends over 14 amino acids. This CDR3 is CASSRTGGRHEQYF. The CDR3 coding sequence is TGTGCCAGCAGCCGGACGGGGGGTCGGCACGAGCAGTACTTC.

CDR3 loop: CASSQPTGFVYNEQFF. CDR3 in DNA: TGCGCCAGCAGCCAACCGACAGGGTTTGTCTACAATGAGCAGTTCTTC. The V and J genes are TRBV4-1 and TRBJ2-1, with 7 bases lining up with TRBD1. With V trimmed by 2 bases and J by 3 bases, 7 bases remained unmatched. CDR3 length: 16 residues. Germline V gene sequence: CDR1 MGHRA, CDR2 YSYEKL.

CDR3 sequence (DNA): TGTGCCAGTAAGATGGCAGGTAGGGGCTCAGATACGCAGTATTTT. This encodes CASKMAGRGSDTQYF. The rearrangement joins TRBV19 to TRBJ2-3; TRBD1 might be the D (5 bases). Germline CDR1 and CDR2: LNHDA and SQIVND (reference sequence). This CDR3 has 15 amino acids. V lost 7 bases to trimming and J lost 4 bases, with 18 bases between them.

The rearrangement links TRBV27 to TRBJ2-1; unclear D gene. This CDR3 contains 13 residues. CDR1 is MNHEY, CDR2 SMNVEV, per germline (reference sequence). V lost 1 base to trimming and J lost 5 bases, with 6 bases between them. Here the CDR3 DNA reads TGTGCCAGCAGTTTATTCCGGGACAATGAGCAGTTCTTC. Protein: CASSLFRDNEQFF.

The J gene is TRBJ1-1, the V gene TRBV10-3; tentatively, D is TRBD1 (5 bases). The V end lost 0 bases, the J end lost 8 bases, and 16 bases lay between the germline ends. Germline CDR1 is ENHRY and CDR2 is SYGVKD. The CDR3 consists of 15 residues. The CDR3 loop reads CAISESWGKGLEAFF. DNA for the CDR3: TGTGCCATCAGTGAGTCGTGGGGGAAAGGACTAGAAGCTTTCTTT.

The chain employs TRBV10-1 and TRBJ1-3; possibly TRBD1 for D (5 bases). This CDR3 is 14 amino acids long. Looked up from germline, CDR1 is WNHNN and CDR2 is SYGVQD (reference sequence). V was trimmed by 8 bases and J by 0 bases, leaving 11 bases between them. The CDR3: CASQPGTSGNTIYF. For the CDR3, the DNA is TGCGCCAGCCAGCCCGGGACCTCTGGAAACACCATATATTTT.

The sample holds a few counts of this clonotype. The chain is built from TRBV7-7 and TRBJ2-5, with 8 bases identical to TRBD2. V shed 5 bases and J 5 bases; nucleotides not matched to a gene: 4. Germline V CDR1 and CDR2: SSHAT, FNYEAQ (reference sequence). CDR3 length: 13 residues. As DNA, the CDR3 is TGTGCCAGCAGCATAAGCGGGGGCGAGACCCAGTACTTC. It encodes CASSISGGETQYF.

The rearrangement links TRBV5-1 to TRBJ1-4; TRBD1 agrees at 9 bases. CDR1 and CDR2 (germline): SGHRS, YFSETQ. CDR3 size: 15 residues. The junction had 6 bases not matched to a gene; V was cut back by 3 bases and J by 6 bases. CDR3: CASSSGTGRDEKLFF. CDR3 nucleotides: TGCGCCAGCAGCTCCGGGACAGGGAGAGATGAAAAACTGTTTTTT.

This clonotype was detected many times. The chain employs TRBV5-1 and TRBJ2-1; 10 nucleotides align to TRBD2. Trimming took 6 bases from V and 3 from J; bases not matched to a gene: 9. The CDR3 runs to 16 residues. Germline V gene sequence: CDR1 SGHRS, CDR2 YFSETQ. This CDR3 reads CASTTDGLAVYNEQFF. For the CDR3, the DNA is TGCGCCAGCACCACAGACGGACTAGCGGTCTACAATGAGCAGTTCTTC.

The chain carries TRBV21-1 and TRBJ2-2; the DNA was not compared with TRBD1, the D call given in the table. TRBV21-1 is classified as a pseudogene. This CDR3 comprises 16 residues. The CDR3 spells CASCFGQGQNTGELFF. For the CDR3, the DNA is TGTGCCAGTTGCTTTGGGCAGGGACAGAACACCGGGGAGCTGTTTTTT.